This TCR beta chain was sequenced in a study of T cells after yellow fever vaccination. Study findings and constraints: A large majority of primary-vaccination clones showed up again after the booster (roughly 95% CD4, 88% CD8). Researchers cautioned that FACS-sorted repertoires could harbor abundant clonotypes contaminating from the bulk population.

Germline V gene data show CDR1 as SGHVS and CDR2 as FNYEAQ. This CDR3 has 13 residues. V gave up 5 bases and J gave up 1 base, with 5 bases separating them. With regard to this clonotype: Its antigen is as yet unknown.

Template-switching 5'RACE yielded the TCR cDNA; a universal primer site and UMIs were added in the process. TCRdb itself ran the 5' RACE reads through MiXCR, one entry per CDR3 protein. The sample lists some 160,000 distinct CDR3 sequences, over 7% occurring once. Material: CD8+ T cells sorted from PBMCs, obtained 45 days after the yellow fever booster vaccination. The clonotype originates from a man in his late teens or twenties who received the YFV17D yellow fever vaccine. The chain is built from TRBV7-6 and TRBJ2-2; D is unclear. The CDR3 coding sequence is TGTGCCAGCAGCACCTTGAACACCGGGGAGCTGTTTTTT. Translation: CASSTLNTGELFF.